The entry below gives a single T cell receptor beta chain sequence along with its context. Its antigen is not known. The germline V and J ends were trimmed by 6 bases and 3 bases, with 14 bases remaining between them. This CDR3 comprises 15 residues. Unique molecular identifiers were carried by the TCR beta cDNA libraries. TCRdb analysed the PCR reads with MiXCR anew, one entry per CDR3 protein. The sample includes 450,000 or so distinct CDR3 sequences, roughly 45% of them seen just once. The sample comes from a study of post-analysis software for immune sequencing data. General study results and limits: In patients, TRBV5-6, TRBV5-1 and TRBV20-1 belonged to roughly five TRBV segments found more frequently than in controls.

The material sequenced was blood. The TCR sequence derives from a girl under 18 with multiple sclerosis. The chain recombines TRBV12-3 or TRBV12-4 with TRBJ2-2; perhaps TRBD1 as D (6 bases). The CDR3 sequence is CASRKQGWDTGELFF. The CDR3 nucleotides are TGTGCCAGCAGGAAACAGGGATGGGACACCGGGGAGCTGTTTTTT.